This T cell receptor (beta chain) is from a study of blood T cell repertoires in COVID-19. Profiled with immunoSEQ multiplex PCR; TCRdb holds only in-frame clones, not every one. This table holds around 300,000 clones, 89% found once. With V trimmed by 2 bases and J by 3 bases, 7 bases remained unmatched. Germline V lookup: CDR1 SGHTA, CDR2 FQGNSA. The CDR3 covers 16 residues. Participant-given clinical history determined each cohort assignment. Symptom resolution, clearance, or two negative PCRs marked the recovered donors of Cohort 3. Sequences were obtained from PBMCs or T cells enriched from blood (not recorded which). The receptor was derived from a woman aged 40 to 50 who had recovered from COVID-19. The chain couples TRBV7-2 to TRBJ2-3, with 8 bases that match TRBD2. The CDR3 is CASSLLATSETDTQYF. The CDR3 DNA sequence: TGTGCCAGCAGCTTACTGGCGACTAGCGAAACAGATACGCAGTATTTT.